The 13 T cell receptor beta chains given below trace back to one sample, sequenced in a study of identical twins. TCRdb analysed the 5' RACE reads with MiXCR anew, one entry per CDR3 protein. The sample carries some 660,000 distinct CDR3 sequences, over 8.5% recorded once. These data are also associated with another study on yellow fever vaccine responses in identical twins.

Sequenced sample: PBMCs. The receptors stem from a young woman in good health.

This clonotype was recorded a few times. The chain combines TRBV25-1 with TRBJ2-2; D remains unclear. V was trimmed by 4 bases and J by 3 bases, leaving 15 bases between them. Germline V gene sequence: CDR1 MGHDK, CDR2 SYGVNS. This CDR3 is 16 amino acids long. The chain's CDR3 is CASSGKDGRYTGELFF. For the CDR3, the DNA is TGTGCCAGCAGTGGGAAGGACGGGCGGTACACCGGGGAGCTGTTTTTT.

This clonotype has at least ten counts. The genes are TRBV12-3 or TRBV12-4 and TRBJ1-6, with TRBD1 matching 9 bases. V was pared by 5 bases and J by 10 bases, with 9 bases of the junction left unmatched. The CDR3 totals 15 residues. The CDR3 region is CASSGGGQGESPLHF. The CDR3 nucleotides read TGTGCCAGCAGTGGGGGGGGACAGGGTGAATCACCCCTCCACTTT.

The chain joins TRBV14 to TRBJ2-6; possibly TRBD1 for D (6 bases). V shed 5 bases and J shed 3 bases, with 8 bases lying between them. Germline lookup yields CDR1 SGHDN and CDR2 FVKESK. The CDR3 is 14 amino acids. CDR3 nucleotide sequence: TGTGCCAGCAGCAGGGACATTGGGGCCAACGTCCTGACTTTC. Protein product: CASSRDIGANVLTF.

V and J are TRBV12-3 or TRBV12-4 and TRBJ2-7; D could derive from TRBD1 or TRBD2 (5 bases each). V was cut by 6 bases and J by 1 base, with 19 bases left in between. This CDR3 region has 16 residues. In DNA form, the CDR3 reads TGTGCCAGCAGCTGGGACGTAACGTACCCTTCCTACGAGCAGTACTTC. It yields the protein CASSWDVTYPSYEQYF.

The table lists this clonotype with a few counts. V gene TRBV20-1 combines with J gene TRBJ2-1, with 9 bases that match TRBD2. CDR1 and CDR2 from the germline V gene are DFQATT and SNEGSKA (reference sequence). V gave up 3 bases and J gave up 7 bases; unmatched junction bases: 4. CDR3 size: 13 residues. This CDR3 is CSASVGLANEQFF. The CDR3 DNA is TGCAGTGCTAGTGTTGGACTAGCGAATGAGCAGTTCTTC.

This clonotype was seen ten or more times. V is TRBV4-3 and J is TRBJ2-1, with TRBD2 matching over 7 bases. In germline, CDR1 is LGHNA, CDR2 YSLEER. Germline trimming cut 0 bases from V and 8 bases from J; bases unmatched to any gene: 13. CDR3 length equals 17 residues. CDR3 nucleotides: TGCGCCAGCAGCCAAGATCCCCCGGGGGGAGTTGTCGATGAGCAGTTCTTC. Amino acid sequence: CASSQDPPGGVVDEQFF.

CDR3 nucleotide sequence: TGCAGTGCAGTAGCGGGACACTTCACAGATACGCAGTATTTT. It specifies CSAVAGHFTDTQYF. V usage is TRBV20-1 and J usage is TRBJ2-3; 8 nucleotides align to TRBD2. Germline values: CDR1 DFQATT, CDR2 SNEGSKA (reference sequence). The CDR3 length is 14 residues. The V and J ends lost 6 bases and 2 bases, in that order; junction bases with no gene match: 7.

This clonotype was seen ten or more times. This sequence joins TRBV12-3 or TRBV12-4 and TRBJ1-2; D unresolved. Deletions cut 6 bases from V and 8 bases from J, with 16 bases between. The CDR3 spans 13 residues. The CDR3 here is CASSPVVLSGYTF. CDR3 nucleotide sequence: TGTGCCAGCAGCCCCGTTGTACTGAGCGGCTACACCTTC.

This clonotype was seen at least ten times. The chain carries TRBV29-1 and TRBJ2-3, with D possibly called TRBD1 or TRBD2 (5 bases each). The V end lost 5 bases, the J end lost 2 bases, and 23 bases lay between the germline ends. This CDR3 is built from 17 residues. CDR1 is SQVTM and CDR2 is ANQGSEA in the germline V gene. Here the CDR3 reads CSVPVGDGTATTDTQYF. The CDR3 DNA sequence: TGCAGCGTTCCCGTAGGGGACGGCACCGCTACCACAGATACGCAGTATTTT.

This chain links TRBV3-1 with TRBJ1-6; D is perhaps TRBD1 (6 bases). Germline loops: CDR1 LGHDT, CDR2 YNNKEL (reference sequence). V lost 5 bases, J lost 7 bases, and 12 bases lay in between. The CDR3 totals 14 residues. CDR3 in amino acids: CASSLRQENSPLHF. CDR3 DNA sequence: TGTGCCAGCAGCTTGCGACAGGAGAATTCACCCCTCCACTTT.

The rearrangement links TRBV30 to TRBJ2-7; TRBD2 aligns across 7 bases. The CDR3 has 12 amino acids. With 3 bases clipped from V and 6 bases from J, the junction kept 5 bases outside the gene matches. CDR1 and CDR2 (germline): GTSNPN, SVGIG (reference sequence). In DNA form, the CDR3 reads TGTGCCTGGAGCGGGAGGCTACGCGAGCAGTACTTC. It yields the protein CAWSGRLREQYF. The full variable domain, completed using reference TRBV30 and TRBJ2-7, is SQTIHQWPATLVQPVGSPLSLECTVEGTSNPNLYWYRQAAGRGLQLLFYSVGIGQISSEVPQNLSASRPQDRQFILSSKKLLLSDSGFYLCAWSGRLREQYFGPGTRLTVT.

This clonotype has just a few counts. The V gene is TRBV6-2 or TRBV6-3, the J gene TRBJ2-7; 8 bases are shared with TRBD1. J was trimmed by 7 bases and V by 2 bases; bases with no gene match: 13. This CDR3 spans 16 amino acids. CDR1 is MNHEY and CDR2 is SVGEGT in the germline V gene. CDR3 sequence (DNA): TGTGCCAGCAGTTACCAAGGTTCGGACAGGGTGCGGGAGCAGTACTTC. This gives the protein CASSYQGSDRVREQYF.

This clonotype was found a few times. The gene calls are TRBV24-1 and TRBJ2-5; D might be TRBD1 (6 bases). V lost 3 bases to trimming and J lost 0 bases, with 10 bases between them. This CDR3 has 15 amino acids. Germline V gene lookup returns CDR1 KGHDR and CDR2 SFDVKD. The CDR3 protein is CATSDVRDNQETQYF. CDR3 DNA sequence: TGTGCCACCAGTGATGTCCGGGACAACCAAGAGACCCAGTACTTC.